Listed below are T cell receptor beta chains from one sample, sequenced in a study of neurological immune-mediated disorders. TCRdb re-derived calls from the 5' RACE reads in MiXCR, one entry per CDR3 protein. The table includes 84,000 or so distinct CDR3 sequences, roughly an eighth detected once. The sequenced sample consisted of PBMCs. These receptors all stem from a female donor with HTLV-1-associated myelopathy (HAM/TSP). CDR3s include the opening cysteine and the closing phenylalanine or tryptophan. D genes are given only for firm matches. The size of a clone is reported for some rows only, either as once, few or many, or as a class for expanded clones.

cdr3_nt cdr3_aa j_call cdr3_length v_call d_call clone_size
TGTGCCAGCAGCCCCCTTTGGAGCTCTGGGGCCAACGTCCTGACTTTC CASSPLWSSGANVLTF TRBJ2-6 16 TRBV12-3/TRBV12-4 . many
TGTGCCAGCAGTAATATATGGGGGAACACTGAAGCTTTCTTT CASSNIWGNTEAFF TRBJ1-1 14 TRBV5-5 . many
TGTGCCAGCAGTGATCCCCTAGGACGGGATCAAGAGACCCAGTACTTC CASSDPLGRDQETQYF TRBJ2-5 16 TRBV28 . many
TGCGCCAGCAGCCAAGCAGAGACCCAGTACTTC CASSQAETQYF TRBJ2-5 11 TRBV4-1 . many
TGTGCCAGCAGCTTAACCGGGACAGGGTCTCTCTCCTACGAGCAGTACTTC CASSLTGTGSLSYEQYF TRBJ2-7 17 TRBV5-6 TRBD1 many
TGTGCCAGCAGCCAAGTTACTAGCGGGGTTGGCACAGATACGCAGTATTTT CASSQVTSGVGTDTQYF TRBJ2-3 17 TRBV3-1 TRBD2 many
TGTGCCAGCAGTGAACAACGGACTTACGAGAACATTCAGTACTTC CASSEQRTYENIQYF TRBJ2-4 15 TRBV2 . many
TGTGCCAGCAGCAAAGGAAAGACAGGGTCGGACGAGTACACAGATACGCAGTATTTT CASSKGKTGSDEYTDTQYF TRBJ2-3 19 TRBV21-1 . many
TGTGCCAGCGCGACAGGGGCTGAAGCTTTCTTT CASATGAEAFF TRBJ1-1 11 TRBV7-2 TRBD1 many
TGCGCCAGCAGCTTGGACGGGATTCGGGATGAGCAGTTCTTC CASSLDGIRDEQFF TRBJ2-1 14 TRBV5-1 . many
TGCGCCAGCAGCCAAGAGACAGGGTCAGGTGGCTACACCTTC CASSQETGSGGYTF TRBJ1-2 14 TRBV4-1 TRBD1 many
TGTGCCAGCAGCCCCCCCGAACTAGCGGGGACCTTC CASSPPELAGTF TRBJ2-4 12 TRBV7-9 TRBD2 many
TGCGCCAGCAGACCTGTTCCCCTCGGATTGAACACTGAAGCTTTCTTT CASRPVPLGLNTEAFF TRBJ1-1 16 TRBV5-1 . many
TGTGCCAGCGCGTCCTCCTACGAGCAGTACTTC CASASSYEQYF TRBJ2-7 11 TRBV6-5 . many
TGTGCCACTCGGACAGGGCCGTATAGCAATCAGCCCCAGCATTTT CATRTGPYSNQPQHF TRBJ1-5 15 TRBV2 TRBD1 many
TGTGCCAGCAGTTTAGCGGCCGGGACAGGGAACACCGGGGAGCTGTTTTTT CASSLAAGTGNTGELFF TRBJ2-2 17 TRBV12-3/TRBV12-4 TRBD1 few
TGCGCCAGCAGCCAAGAGGAAAAGACCCAGTACTTC CASSQEEKTQYF TRBJ2-5 12 TRBV4-1 . many
TGTGCCAGCAGCTCCGGGACAGGGCTTAGCTCCTACAATGAGCAGTTCTTC CASSSGTGLSSYNEQFF TRBJ2-1 17 TRBV11-2 TRBD1 many
TGTGCCAGCAGCTTAGGGGGGTACGGTGATTCACCCCTCCACTTT CASSLGGYGDSPLHF TRBJ1-6 15 TRBV7-2 . .
TGCAGCGTTAGCGGGGGTAGAGGCGGCAATCAGCCCCAGCATTTT CSVSGGRGGNQPQHF TRBJ1-5 15 TRBV29-1 . many
TGCGCCAGCAGCCAAGTAATAGCGGATAGCGAGCAGTTCTTC CASSQVIADSEQFF TRBJ2-1 14 TRBV4-1 . many
TGCGCCAGCAGCTTGACGGCTGGCACAGATACGCAGTATTTT CASSLTAGTDTQYF TRBJ2-3 14 TRBV5-1 . many
TGTGCCAGCAGTCTGGACGTCTACGAGCAGTACTTC CASSLDVYEQYF TRBJ2-7 12 TRBV5-5 . many
TGTGCCAGCAGCTTGCGAACGACAGGCTACGAGCAGTACTTC CASSLRTTGYEQYF TRBJ2-7 14 TRBV7-2 . many
TGCGCCAGCAGCTGGACAGGGGGCTGGAGCGACTCTGGAAACACCATATATTTT CASSWTGGWSDSGNTIYF TRBJ1-3 18 TRBV5-1 TRBD1 many
TGCGCCAGCAGTGAGGGGAGATCTAGCACAGATACGCAGTATTTT CASSEGRSSTDTQYF TRBJ2-3 15 TRBV10-2 . few
TGTGCCATCAGTGAGTCGGGGGCAGGGGATGGCGAGCAGTACTTC CAISESGAGDGEQYF TRBJ2-7 15 TRBV10-3 . .
TGTGCCAGCAGCGCCCCAGACAGTGACAATGAGCAGTTCTTC CASSAPDSDNEQFF TRBJ2-1 14 TRBV9 . many
TGCAGCGTTGAAGCGCGGGGCAATCACAATGAGCAGTTCTTC CSVEARGNHNEQFF TRBJ2-1 14 TRBV29-1 . many
TGTGCCAGCAGCTTCAGCAGGGAAGAGACCCAGTACTTC CASSFSREETQYF TRBJ2-5 13 TRBV5-6 . many
TGTGCCAGCAGTCAAGCGTGGACAGCGAGCGACACCGGGGAGCTGTTTTTT CASSQAWTASDTGELFF TRBJ2-2 17 TRBV6-5 . many
TGCAGCGTTAGGACAGGAATGACCGGGGAGCTGTTTTTT CSVRTGMTGELFF TRBJ2-2 13 TRBV29-1 TRBD1 many
TGCAGTGCTAGAGATCGACGGGACAGCAATGAGCAGTTCTTC CSARDRRDSNEQFF TRBJ2-1 14 TRBV20-1 TRBD1 many
TGCAGTGCTAGAGATCGCCGACAGGGTGTGGGAACTGAAGCTTTCTTT CSARDRRQGVGTEAFF TRBJ1-1 16 TRBV20-1 TRBD1 .
TGTGCCAGCAGTGCCCCAGCGGGGGGGCCAACAGATACGCAGTATTTT CASSAPAGGPTDTQYF TRBJ2-3 16 TRBV12-3/TRBV12-4 TRBD2 many
TGTGCTACCAGCAGAGGAATACCTCAGGGGCATAGCACCGGGGAGCTGTTTTTT CATSRGIPQGHSTGELFF TRBJ2-2 18 TRBV15 . many
TGCGCCAGCAGCTTGGCCTCGTGGGAGGAGACCCAGTACTTC CASSLASWEETQYF TRBJ2-5 14 TRBV5-1 . .